The 14 T cell receptor beta chains in this list originate from one sample, sequenced in a study of T cells after yellow fever vaccination. TCRdb re-analysed the 5' RACE reads in MiXCR, keeping a single row per CDR3 protein. The profile shows over 300,000 distinct CDR3 sequences, 6.8% of them singletons. The specimen comprised PBMCs, sampled about 41 days after the first yellow fever vaccination. These receptor sequences come from a man aged 18 to 29 who received the YFV17D yellow fever vaccine.

Remarks on this clonotype: A much bigger clone sits one base away, suggesting this may be a read error. The V call is TRBV5-5, the J call TRBJ2-2, with D possibly matching TRBD2 (6 bases). V dropped 4 bases and J dropped 7 bases, with 17 bases sitting between them. The CDR3 sequence is 15 residues long. Germline V gene data show CDR1 as SGHKS and CDR2 as YYEKEE (reference sequence). CDR3 in DNA: TGTGCCAGCAGCCCCTACGTAGCGGTCGGCGGGGAGCTGTTTTTT. Protein: CASSPYVAVGGELFF.

The rearrangement uses TRBV28 and TRBJ1-5, with TRBD1 matching over 7 bases. CDR3 length: 16 residues. J was trimmed by 6 bases and V by 4 bases; bases with no gene match: 12. Per the germline V gene, CDR1 is MDHEN and CDR2 is SYDVKM. The CDR3 DNA reads as TGTGCCAGCAGTTCCCCCGGCAGGGGGGCGAGTCAGCCCCAGCATTTT. This translates into CASSSPGRGASQPQHF.

This sequence joins TRBV12-3 or TRBV12-4 and TRBJ2-5; the D call may be TRBD1 or TRBD2 (5 bases each). The CDR3 has 13 residues. V lost 4 bases and J 4 bases, leaving 10 bases between the germline ends. CDR3 amino acids: CASSYEGPETQYF. The CDR3 DNA sequence: TGTGCCAGCAGTTATGAGGGGCCAGAGACCCAGTACTTC.

J is TRBJ1-5 and V is TRBV10-3, with 8 bases fitting TRBD1. V lost 5 bases to trimming and J lost 7 bases; unmatched junction nucleotides: 7. The germline CDR1 and CDR2 sequences are ENHRY and SYGVKD. The CDR3 runs 14 residues. The CDR3 reads CAISPGGREQPQHF. DNA for the CDR3: TGTGCCATCAGTCCAGGGGGCCGGGAGCAGCCCCAGCATTTT.

The V gene is TRBV5-1, the J gene TRBJ2-3; 8 bases map to TRBD2. The length of the CDR3 is 15 residues. CDR1 and CDR2 from the germline V gene are SGHRS and YFSETQ. V lost 6 bases and J lost 0; bases outside the gene matches: 6. CDR3 region: CASTWVAGSTDTQYF. The DNA for the CDR3 is TGCGCCAGCACCTGGGTAGCGGGGAGCACAGATACGCAGTATTTT.

There are a few counts of this clonotype. The rearrangement uses TRBV30 and TRBJ2-1, with D unclear. In germline, CDR1 is GTSNPN, CDR2 SVGIG (reference sequence). V lost 1 base, J lost 10 bases, and 8 bases lay in between. The CDR3 extends over 11 amino acids. The CDR3 is CAWSAWEEQFF. CDR3 coding DNA: TGTGCCTGGAGTGCGTGGGAAGAGCAGTTCTTC. The full variable domain, rest sourced from reference TRBV30 and TRBJ2-1, is SQTIHQWPATLVQPVGSPLSLECTVEGTSNPNLYWYRQAAGRGLQLLFYSVGIGQISSEVPQNLSASRPQDRQFILSSKKLLLSDSGFYLCAWSAWEEQFFGPGTRLTVL.

The chain employs TRBV20-1 and TRBJ2-1, with D maybe TRBD1 (6 bases). Germline V gene data show CDR1 as DFQATT and CDR2 as SNEGSKA (reference sequence). The CDR3 totals 13 residues. V lost 3 bases and J lost 2, with 8 bases in between. CDR3 protein: CSARGAAYNEQFF. The CDR3 nucleotides are TGCAGTGCTAGGGGGGCAGCCTACAATGAGCAGTTCTTC.

This clonotype turned up a few times. This rearrangement joins TRBV5-4 to TRBJ2-5; 8 bases fit TRBD1. The CDR3 spans 15 residues. Per germline, CDR1 SGHNT and CDR2 YYREEE (reference sequence). Trimming removed 1 base from V and 10 bases from J; junction bases left unmatched: 12. The chain's CDR3 is CASSLQGAGVGDQYF. The CDR3 coding sequence is TGTGCCAGCAGCTTGCAGGGGGCCGGCGTAGGGGACCAGTACTTC. The full variable domain, its missing parts supplied by reference TRBV5-4 and TRBJ2-5, is ETGVTQSPTHLIKTRGQQVTLRCSSQSGHNTVSWYQQALGQGPQFIFQYYREEENGRGNFPPRFSGLQFPNYSSELNVNALELDDSALYLCASSLQGAGVGDQYFGPGTRLLVL.

The sample holds a few counts of this clonotype. The chain couples TRBV27 to TRBJ2-2, with D hard to call. Germline-derived CDR1 and CDR2 are MNHEY and SMNVEV (reference sequence). With 3 bases removed from V and 6 bases from J, the gap between germline ends came to 11 bases. The CDR3 spans 14 residues. Here the CDR3 DNA reads TGTGCCAGCAGTTTCCCAAGGGTCCCCGGGGAGCTGTTTTTT. It encodes CASSFPRVPGELFF.

The rearrangement joins TRBV12-5 to TRBJ2-2, with D tentatively TRBD1 (6 bases). Per germline, CDR1 LGHNT and CDR2 FRNRAP. Deletions cut 5 bases from V and 8 bases from J, with 12 bases between. CDR3 size: 13 residues. This CDR3 reads CASGTTGKGELFF. The CDR3 nucleotides read TGTGCTAGTGGTACAACAGGGAAGGGGGAGCTGTTTTTT.

This clonotype came up a few times. As DNA, the CDR3 is TGTGCCAGCAGCCAAGATCTGGACAGGAGGCAGTATTTT. Translating it yields CASSQDLDRRQYF. This chain links TRBV3-1 with TRBJ2-3, with 7 bases fitting TRBD1. The V gene end was trimmed by 0 bases and the J gene end by 11 bases; junction bases not matched to a gene: 5. CDR3 length equals 13 residues. Germline V CDR1 and CDR2: LGHDT, YNNKEL (reference sequence).

This sequence joins TRBV6-2 or TRBV6-3 and TRBJ2-5, with D tentatively TRBD2 (6 bases). Trimming shortened V by 6 bases and J by 2 bases, and 10 bases separated the two germline ends. Germline V gene lookup returns CDR1 MNHEY and CDR2 SVGEGT. CDR3 length: 13 amino acids. The CDR3 here is CASSGGLQETQYF. The CDR3 nucleotides are TGTGCCAGCAGCGGGGGTCTTCAAGAGACCCAGTACTTC.

This clonotype showed up just a few times. This CDR3 is CASSPHPGGGFGQPQHF. CDR3 DNA sequence: TGTGCCAGCAGCCCCCACCCGGGGGGGGGCTTCGGTCAGCCCCAGCATTTT. The chain carries TRBV7-6 and TRBJ1-5, with TRBD1 as a possible D gene (6 bases). The CDR3 has 17 residues. Germline V lookup: CDR1 SGHVS, CDR2 FNYEAQ. V lost 5 bases and J 6 bases, leaving 23 bases between the germline ends.

The gene calls are TRBV15 and TRBJ1-1; D gene uncertain. The germline gives CDR1 LNHNV, CDR2 YYDKDF (reference sequence). V lost 1 base to trimming and J lost 3 bases, with 9 bases between them. CDR3 length: 14 residues. CDR3 amino acids: CATSRVGFDTEAFF. CDR3 bases: TGTGCCACCAGCAGAGTAGGCTTCGACACTGAAGCTTTCTTT.